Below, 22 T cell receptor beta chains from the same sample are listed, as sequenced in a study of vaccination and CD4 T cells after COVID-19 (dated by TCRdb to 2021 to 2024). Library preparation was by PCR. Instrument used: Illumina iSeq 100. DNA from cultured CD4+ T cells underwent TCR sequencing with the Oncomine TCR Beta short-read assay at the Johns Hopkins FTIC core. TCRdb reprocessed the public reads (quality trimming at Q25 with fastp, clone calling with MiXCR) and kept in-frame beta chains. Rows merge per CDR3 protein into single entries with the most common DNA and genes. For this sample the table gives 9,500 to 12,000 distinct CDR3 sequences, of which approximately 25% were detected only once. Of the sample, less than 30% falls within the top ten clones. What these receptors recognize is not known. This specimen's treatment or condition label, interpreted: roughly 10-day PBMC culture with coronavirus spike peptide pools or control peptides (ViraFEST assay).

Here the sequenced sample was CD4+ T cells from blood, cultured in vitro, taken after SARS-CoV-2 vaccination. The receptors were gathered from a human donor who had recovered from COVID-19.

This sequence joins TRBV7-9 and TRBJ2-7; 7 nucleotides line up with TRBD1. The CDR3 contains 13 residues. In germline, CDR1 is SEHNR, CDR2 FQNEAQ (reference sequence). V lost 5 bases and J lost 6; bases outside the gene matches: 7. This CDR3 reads CASSLMTGREQYF. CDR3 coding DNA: TGTGCCAGCAGCCTTATGACAGGGCGCGAGCAGTACTTC.

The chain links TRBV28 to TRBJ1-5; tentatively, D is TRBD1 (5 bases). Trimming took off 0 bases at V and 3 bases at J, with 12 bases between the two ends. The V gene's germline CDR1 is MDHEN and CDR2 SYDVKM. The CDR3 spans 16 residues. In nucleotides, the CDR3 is TGTGCCAGCAGTTTATGGTCGGTCAGGGTCAATCAGCCCCAGCATTTT. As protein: CASSLWSVRVNQPQHF.

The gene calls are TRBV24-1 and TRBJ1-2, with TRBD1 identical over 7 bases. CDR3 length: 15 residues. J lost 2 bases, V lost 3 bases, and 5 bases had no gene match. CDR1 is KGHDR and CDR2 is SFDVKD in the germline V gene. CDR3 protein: CATSDRGTANYGYTF. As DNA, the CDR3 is TGTGCCACCAGTGATCGCGGGACAGCCAACTATGGCTACACCTTC.

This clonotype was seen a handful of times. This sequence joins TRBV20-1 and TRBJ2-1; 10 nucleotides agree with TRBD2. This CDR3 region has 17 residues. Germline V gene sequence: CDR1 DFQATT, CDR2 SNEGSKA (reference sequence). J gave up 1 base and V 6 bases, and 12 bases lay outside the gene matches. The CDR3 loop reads CSAQPPSGSGSYNEQFF. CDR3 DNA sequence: TGCAGTGCACAACCTCCTAGCGGGAGTGGGTCCTACAATGAGCAGTTCTTC.

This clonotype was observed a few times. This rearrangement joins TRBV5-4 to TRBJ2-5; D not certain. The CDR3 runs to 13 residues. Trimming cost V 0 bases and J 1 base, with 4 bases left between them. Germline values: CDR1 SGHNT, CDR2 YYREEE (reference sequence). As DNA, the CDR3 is TGTGCCAGCAGCTTGGAGGGCCAAGAGACCCAGTACTTC. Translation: CASSLEGQETQYF.

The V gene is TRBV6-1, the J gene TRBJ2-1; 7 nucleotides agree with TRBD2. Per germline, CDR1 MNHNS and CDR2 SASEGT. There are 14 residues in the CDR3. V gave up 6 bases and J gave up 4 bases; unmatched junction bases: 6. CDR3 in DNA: TGTGCCAGCAGCCCGCGGGGGAATTACAATGAGCAGTTCTTC. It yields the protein CASSPRGNYNEQFF.

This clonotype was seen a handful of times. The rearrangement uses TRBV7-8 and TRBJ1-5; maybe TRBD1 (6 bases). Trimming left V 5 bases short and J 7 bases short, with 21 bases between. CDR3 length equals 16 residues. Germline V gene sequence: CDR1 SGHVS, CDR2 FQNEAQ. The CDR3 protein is CASSSRTGGLRQPQHF. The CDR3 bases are TGTGCCAGCAGCAGCCGAACCGGGGGCCTGAGACAGCCCCAGCATTTT. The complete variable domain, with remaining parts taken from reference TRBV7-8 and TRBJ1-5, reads GAGVSQSPRYKVAKRGQDVALRCDPISGHVSLFWYQQALGQGPEFLTYFQNEAQLDKSGLPSDRFFAERPEGSVSTLKIQRTQQEDSAVYLCASSSRTGGLRQPQHFGDGTRLSIL.

In DNA form, the CDR3 reads TGTGCCAGTAGGGACAGGGCGATCTCCTACGAGCAGTACTTC. Protein: CASRDRAISYEQYF. The chain is built from TRBV19 and TRBJ2-7, with 8 bases matching TRBD1. This CDR3 is built from 14 residues. Germline CDR1 and CDR2: LNHDA and SQIVND (reference sequence). V dropped 6 bases and J dropped 0; count of bases not matched to a gene: 4. Full variable domain (missing parts from reference TRBV19 and TRBJ2-7): DGGITQSPKYLFRKEGQNVTLSCEQNLNHDAMYWYRQDPGQGLRLIYYSQIVNDFQKGDIAEGYSVSREKKESFPLTVTSAQKNPTAFYLCASRDRAISYEQYFGPGTRLTVT.

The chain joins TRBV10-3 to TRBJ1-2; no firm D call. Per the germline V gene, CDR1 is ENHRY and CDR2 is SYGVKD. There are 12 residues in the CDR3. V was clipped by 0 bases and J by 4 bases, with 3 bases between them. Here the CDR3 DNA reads TGTGCCATCAGTGAGTCTCGCTATGGCTACACCTTC. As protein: CAISESRYGYTF.

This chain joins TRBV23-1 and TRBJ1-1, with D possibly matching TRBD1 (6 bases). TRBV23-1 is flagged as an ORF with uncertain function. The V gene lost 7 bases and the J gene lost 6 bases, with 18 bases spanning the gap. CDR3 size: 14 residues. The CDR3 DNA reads TGCGCCAGCAAGGAGGACAGTCTAAACCCTGAAGCTTTCTTT. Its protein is CASKEDSLNPEAFF.

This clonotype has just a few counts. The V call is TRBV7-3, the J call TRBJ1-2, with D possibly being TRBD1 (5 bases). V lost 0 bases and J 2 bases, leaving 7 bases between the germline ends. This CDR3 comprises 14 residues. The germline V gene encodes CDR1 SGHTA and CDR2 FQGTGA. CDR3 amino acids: CASSLTSGNYGYTF. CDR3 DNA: TGTGCCAGCAGCTTAACATCAGGGAACTATGGCTACACCTTC.

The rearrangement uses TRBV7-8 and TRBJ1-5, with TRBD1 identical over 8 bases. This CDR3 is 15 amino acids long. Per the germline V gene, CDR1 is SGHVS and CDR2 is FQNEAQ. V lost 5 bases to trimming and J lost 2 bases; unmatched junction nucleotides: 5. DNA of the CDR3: TGTGCCAGCAGCAGAGACAGGGGTCGCAATCAGCCCCAGCATTTT. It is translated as CASSRDRGRNQPQHF.

The CDR3 bases are TGTGCCAGCAGACCCCCGGGACAGACAGCTAACTATGGCTACACCTTC. Amino acids: CASRPPGQTANYGYTF. The rearrangement joins TRBV28 to TRBJ1-2, with TRBD1 matching over 7 bases. The V segment lost 6 bases and the J segment 0 bases; nucleotides outside the gene matches: 10. CDR3 length: 16 residues. Germline values: CDR1 MDHEN, CDR2 SYDVKM.

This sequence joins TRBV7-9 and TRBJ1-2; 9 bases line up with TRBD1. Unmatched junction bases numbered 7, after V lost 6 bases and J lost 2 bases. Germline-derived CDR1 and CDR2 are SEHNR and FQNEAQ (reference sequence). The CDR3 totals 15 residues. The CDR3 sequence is CASSQQGAGNYGYTF. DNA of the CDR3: TGTGCCAGCAGTCAACAGGGGGCAGGGAACTATGGCTACACCTTC.

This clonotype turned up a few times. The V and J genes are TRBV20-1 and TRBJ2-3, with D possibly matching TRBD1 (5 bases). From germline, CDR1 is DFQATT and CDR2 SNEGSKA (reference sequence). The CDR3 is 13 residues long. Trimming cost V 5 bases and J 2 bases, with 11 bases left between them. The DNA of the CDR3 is TGCAGTGCTTCCCCAGGGAACACAGATACGCAGTATTTT. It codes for CSASPGNTDTQYF.

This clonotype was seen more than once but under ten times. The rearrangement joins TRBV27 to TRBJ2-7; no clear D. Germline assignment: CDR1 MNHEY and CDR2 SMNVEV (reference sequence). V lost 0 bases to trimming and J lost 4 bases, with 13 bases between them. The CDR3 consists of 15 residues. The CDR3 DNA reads TGTGCCAGCAGTTTATCCTATACCCCTACGTACGAGCAGTACTTC. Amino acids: CASSLSYTPTYEQYF.

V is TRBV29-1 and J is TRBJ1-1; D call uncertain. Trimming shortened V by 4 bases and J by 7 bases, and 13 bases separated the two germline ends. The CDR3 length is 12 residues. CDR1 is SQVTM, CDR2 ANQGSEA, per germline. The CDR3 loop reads CSVGVGRVEAFF. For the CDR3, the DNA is TGCAGCGTTGGTGTTGGCAGAGTTGAAGCTTTCTTT.

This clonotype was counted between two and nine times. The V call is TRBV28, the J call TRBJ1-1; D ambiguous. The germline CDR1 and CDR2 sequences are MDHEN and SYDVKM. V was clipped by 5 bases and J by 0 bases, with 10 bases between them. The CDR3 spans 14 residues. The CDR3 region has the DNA TGTGCCAGCAGTGCTATCGGGGTGAACACTGAAGCTTTCTTT. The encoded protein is CASSAIGVNTEAFF.

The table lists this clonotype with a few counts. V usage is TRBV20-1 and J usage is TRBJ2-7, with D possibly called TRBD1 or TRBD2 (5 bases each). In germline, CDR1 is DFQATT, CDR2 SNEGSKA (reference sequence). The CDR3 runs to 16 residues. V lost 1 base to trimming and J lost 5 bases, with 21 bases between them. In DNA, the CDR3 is TGCAGTGCTAGAGGTTTGACCCGGGACCCCGGGGACGAGCAGTACTTC. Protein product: CSARGLTRDPGDEQYF.

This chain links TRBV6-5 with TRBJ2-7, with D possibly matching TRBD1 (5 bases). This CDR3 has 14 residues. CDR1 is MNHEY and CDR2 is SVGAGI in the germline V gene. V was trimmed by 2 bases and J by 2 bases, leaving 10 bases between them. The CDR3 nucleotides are TGTGCCAGCAGTTACAAGGGGAATCCCTACGAGCAGTACTTC. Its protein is CASSYKGNPYEQYF.

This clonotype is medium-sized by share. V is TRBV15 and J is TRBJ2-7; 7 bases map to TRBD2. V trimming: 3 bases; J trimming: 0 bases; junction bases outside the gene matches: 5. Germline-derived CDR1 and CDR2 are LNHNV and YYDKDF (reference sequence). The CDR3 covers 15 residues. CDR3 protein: CATSSPSGISYEQYF. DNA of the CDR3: TGTGCCACCAGCAGCCCTAGCGGAATCTCCTACGAGCAGTACTTC.

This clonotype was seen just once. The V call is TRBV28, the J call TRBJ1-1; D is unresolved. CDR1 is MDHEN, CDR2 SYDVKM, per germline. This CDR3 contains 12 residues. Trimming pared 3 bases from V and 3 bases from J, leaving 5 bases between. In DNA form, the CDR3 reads TGTGCCAGCAGTTTTACCTACACTGAAGCTTTCTTT. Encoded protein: CASSFTYTEAFF.